A single sample is the source of the 27 T cell receptor beta chains below, sequenced in a study of blood T cell repertoires in COVID-19. Sequencing was performed with immunoSEQ multiplex PCR; in TCRdb, only in-frame clones are kept and a portion is missing. The data contain under 40,000 clones, approximately 95% of them singletons. Sequenced sample: peripheral blood. These receptor sequences come from a male donor with active COVID-19.

The chain combines TRBV2 with TRBJ2-1; TRBD1 might be the D (5 bases). V was trimmed by 7 bases and J by 8 bases, leaving 27 bases between them. This CDR3 comprises 17 residues. Germline V gene data show CDR1 as SNHLY and CDR2 as FYNNEI. Here the CDR3 reads CASKLIPRQGFWDEQFF. The DNA of the CDR3 is TGTGCCAGCAAATTGATACCTCGGCAGGGTTTTTGGGATGAGCAGTTCTTC.

This clone showed up just once. This rearrangement joins TRBV5-1 to TRBJ1-1, with D hard to call. The CDR3 is 13 amino acids. The germline V gene has CDR1 SGHRS and CDR2 YFSETQ. Trimming removed 4 bases from V and 3 bases from J, with 10 bases in between. Here the CDR3 DNA reads TGCGCCAGCAGCCAGAGGGCATACACTGAAGCTTTCTTT. Amino acids: CASSQRAYTEAFF.

The V call is TRBV7-8, the J call TRBJ2-7; a possible D gene is TRBD1 (6 bases). The CDR3 covers 15 residues. Germline V gene lookup returns CDR1 SGHVS and CDR2 FQNEAQ. V was clipped by 3 bases and J by 2 bases, with 14 bases between them. In nucleotides, the CDR3 is TGTGCCAGCAGCTTCCCCGGGACATTCACCTACGAGCAGTACTTC. It specifies CASSFPGTFTYEQYF.

This chain links TRBV18 with TRBJ2-1; 7 bases fit TRBD2. The J segment lost 0 bases and the V segment lost 3 bases, leaving 2 bases of the junction unmatched. The CDR3 consists of 15 residues. Germline assignment: CDR1 KGHSH and CDR2 LQKENI. DNA of the CDR3: TGTGCCAGCTCACCGACTAGCACCTCCTACAATGAGCAGTTCTTC. Residues: CASSPTSTSYNEQFF.

V gene TRBV7-2 combines with J gene TRBJ1-1, with TRBD1 as a possible D gene (6 bases). The CDR3 is 17 residues long. Per germline, CDR1 SGHTA and CDR2 FQGNSA. The V and J ends lost 1 base and 1 base respectively, with 16 bases between them. CDR3 DNA: TGTGCCAGCAGCTTAGTAAGTACAGGGCAGAAGAACACTGAAGCTTTCTTT. It specifies CASSLVSTGQKNTEAFF.

The chain employs TRBV19 and TRBJ2-3, with 11 bases identical to TRBD2. Trimming cost V 5 bases and J 10 bases; bases outside gene matches: 14. The germline V gene encodes CDR1 LNHDA and CDR2 SQIVND (reference sequence). The CDR3 sequence is 16 residues long. The CDR3 sequence is CASSETGTSGIYAQYF. The CDR3 coding sequence is TGTGCCAGTAGTGAAACCGGGACTAGCGGAATATATGCGCAGTATTTT.

The genes are TRBV9 and TRBJ2-3; D is ambiguous. V lost 0 bases and J lost 1, with 9 bases in between. This CDR3 spans 15 amino acids. CDR1 and CDR2 (germline): SGDLS, YYNGEE. This CDR3 reads CASSVGPEGTDTQYF. The CDR3 DNA is TGTGCCAGCAGCGTAGGCCCAGAGGGCACAGATACGCAGTATTTT. Variable domain in full (rest from reference TRBV9 and TRBJ2-3): DSGVTQTPKHLITATGQRVTLRCSPRSGDLSVYWYQQSLDQGLQFLIQYYNGEERAKGNILERFSAQQFPDLHSELNLSSLELGDSALYFCASSVGPEGTDTQYFGPGTRLTVL.

V gene TRBV18 combines with J gene TRBJ2-7; D gene ambiguous. The ends were cut back, 0 bases at V and 0 bases at J, with 3 bases in the middle. This CDR3 region has 13 residues. Germline CDR1 and CDR2: KGHSH and LQKENI. The chain's CDR3 is CASSPPSSYEQYF. CDR3 nucleotide sequence: TGTGCCAGCTCACCACCCAGCTCCTACGAGCAGTACTTC.

The chain employs TRBV5-5 and TRBJ2-2; perhaps TRBD1 as D (5 bases). Between the trimmed V and J ends, which lost 4 bases and 1 base, there was a span of 8 bases. Germline V CDR1 and CDR2: SGHKS, YYEKEE (reference sequence). CDR3 length: 14 amino acids. CDR3 protein: CASSDGQNTGELFF. In DNA, the CDR3 is TGTGCCAGCAGCGATGGACAGAACACCGGGGAGCTGTTTTTT.

This clone was picked up one time. The CDR3 reads CASSHTSGANEQFF. DNA for the CDR3: TGTGCCAGCAGCCATACTAGCGGGGCCAATGAGCAGTTCTTC. The chain has TRBV6-2 or TRBV6-3 and TRBJ2-1; 10 positions agree with TRBD2. The germline gives CDR1 MNHEY, CDR2 SVGEGT. The CDR3 covers 14 residues. J gave up 6 bases and V 6 bases, and 5 bases lay outside the gene matches.

The chain uses TRBV7-2 and TRBJ2-7; 9 nucleotides agree with TRBD2. V lost 3 bases and J lost 2; bases outside the gene matches: 5. Germline values: CDR1 SGHTA, CDR2 FQGNSA. The CDR3 length is 15 residues. The CDR3 is CASSLTSGRAYEQYF. The CDR3 DNA reads as TGTGCCAGCAGCTTGACTAGCGGCCGGGCCTACGAGCAGTACTTC.

The chain carries TRBV6-5 and TRBJ1-2, with D perhaps TRBD1 (6 bases). V gave up 5 bases and J gave up 4 bases, with 14 bases separating them. The germline V gene has CDR1 MNHEY and CDR2 SVGAGI. The length of the CDR3 is 14 residues. CDR3 in amino acids: CASSTGGRLYGYTF. Here the CDR3 DNA reads TGTGCCAGCAGTACGGGGGGGCGACTCTATGGCTACACCTTC.

The chain couples TRBV9 to TRBJ2-5; 8 positions match TRBD1. Germline lookup yields CDR1 SGDLS and CDR2 YYNGEE. V lost 9 bases to trimming and J lost 1 base; unmatched junction nucleotides: 8. The CDR3 runs to 14 residues. The CDR3 spells CATSTGGIQETQYF. The CDR3 nucleotides read TGTGCCACATCTACAGGGGGGATCCAAGAGACCCAGTACTTC.

This chain joins TRBV3-1 (or the pseudogene TRBV3-2) and TRBJ2-2; 7 bases are a match to TRBD1. The germline V gene has CDR1 LGHDT and CDR2 YNNKEL (reference sequence). This CDR3 is built from 16 residues. V dropped 3 bases and J dropped 4; count of bases not matched to a gene: 8. CDR3 residues: CASSHQDRVGTGELFF. The CDR3 region has the DNA TGTGCCAGCAGCCACCAAGACAGGGTAGGCACCGGGGAGCTGTTTTTT.

The chain recombines TRBV9 with TRBJ2-1; a possible D gene is TRBD1 (6 bases). Germline CDR1 SGDLS, CDR2 YYNGEE. V was clipped by 3 bases and J by 8 bases, with 18 bases between them. The CDR3 length is 15 residues. The CDR3 DNA sequence: TGTGCCAGCAGCGGCGATGCAGGGGAAGGATATGAGCAGTTCTTC. This codes for CASSGDAGEGYEQFF.

The gene calls are TRBV7-2 and TRBJ1-5; 11 bases are shared with TRBD1. With V trimmed by 1 base and J by 0 bases, 5 bases remained unmatched. The germline CDR1 and CDR2 sequences are SGHTA and FQGNSA. The CDR3 has 18 amino acids. CDR3 loop: CASSLVGTGGNSNQPQHF. The CDR3, as DNA: TGTGCCAGCAGCTTAGTCGGGACAGGGGGTAATAGCAATCAGCCCCAGCATTTT.

This clone was seen just once. The V gene is TRBV6-2 or TRBV6-3, the J gene TRBJ2-5, with a weak D call TRBD2 (5 bases). V lost 4 bases and J lost 5, with 14 bases in between. CDR1 and CDR2 from the germline V gene are MNHEY and SVGEGT. This CDR3 has 14 amino acids. CDR3: CASSLRLPGETQYF. Written as DNA, the CDR3 is TGTGCCAGCAGTTTGCGCCTTCCGGGGGAGACCCAGTACTTC.

The chain is built from TRBV4-2 and TRBJ1-1; 10 bases line up with TRBD1. This CDR3 contains 15 residues. Looked up from germline, CDR1 is LGHNA and CDR2 is YNFKEQ. Trimming took 3 bases from V and 5 from J; bases not matched to a gene: 6. The CDR3 DNA sequence: TGTGCCAGCAGCCAGTATAGGACAGGGGGAACTGAAGCTTTCTTT. Translated, it gives CASSQYRTGGTEAFF.

This sequence joins TRBV7-9 and TRBJ1-1; D is uncertain. The CDR3 sequence is 16 residues long. The ends were cut back, 1 base at V and 0 bases at J, with 12 bases in the middle. Germline-derived CDR1 and CDR2 are SEHNR and FQNEAQ (reference sequence). CDR3 sequence: CASSLVPRGLNTEAFF. The CDR3 DNA follows: TGTGCCAGCAGCTTAGTCCCCCGGGGATTGAACACTGAAGCTTTCTTT.

The V call is TRBV14, the J call TRBJ1-1; D is ambiguous. The CDR3 runs to 15 residues. The germline CDR1 and CDR2 sequences are SGHDN and FVKESK. Deletions cut 5 bases from V and 6 bases from J, with 19 bases between. The CDR3 sequence: CASSSRGSGLAEAFF. DNA for the CDR3: TGTGCCAGCAGCTCACGAGGTTCGGGTTTGGCTGAAGCTTTCTTT.

This clone was seen only once. The chain joins TRBV9 to TRBJ1-6, with TRBD1 as a possible D gene (6 bases). With 1 base removed from V and 7 bases from J, the gap between germline ends came to 12 bases. The V gene's germline CDR1 is SGDLS and CDR2 YYNGEE. The CDR3 covers 15 residues. Here the CDR3 reads CASSVSGELNSPLHF. The CDR3 coding sequence is TGTGCCAGCAGCGTATCAGGGGAGTTAAATTCACCCCTCCACTTT.

V usage is TRBV21-1 and J usage is TRBJ2-6; the table's D call of TRBD2 was not tested on the DNA. TRBV21-1 is a known pseudogene. CDR3 length: 17 amino acids. The CDR3 protein is CASSKGEGEPGANVLTF. Here the CDR3 DNA reads TGTGCCAGCAGCAAAGGGGAGGGGGAGCCTGGGGCCAACGTCCTGACTTTC.

CDR3 DNA: TGTGCCAGCAGTAGTTCAACAGGGTTTGCCCAGTACTTC. Translation gives CASSSSTGFAQYF. The rearrangement links TRBV6-5 to TRBJ2-5; TRBD1 might be the D (6 bases). Germline V gene data show CDR1 as MNHEY and CDR2 as SVGAGI. V lost 5 bases and J 9 bases, leaving 16 bases between the germline ends. The CDR3 runs to 13 residues.

The chain couples TRBV5-1 to TRBJ2-2; 7 bases agree with TRBD2. Germline V CDR1 and CDR2: SGHRS, YFSETQ. The CDR3 sequence is 14 residues long. J gave up 6 bases and V 2 bases, and 4 bases lay outside the gene matches. CDR3 amino acids: CASSFKSGAGELFF. CDR3 coding DNA: TGCGCCAGCAGCTTCAAAAGCGGGGCCGGGGAGCTGTTTTTT.

This chain connects TRBV5-4 to TRBJ1-2, with D possibly being TRBD1 (5 bases). The CDR3 has 16 amino acids. Germline V gene data show CDR1 as SGHNT and CDR2 as YYREEE (reference sequence). The germline V and J ends were trimmed by 4 bases and 6 bases, with 22 bases remaining between them. The CDR3 nucleotides read TGTGCCAGCAGCCCCCTGGACCAGGGTACATGGAATGGCTACACCTTC. The encoded protein is CASSPLDQGTWNGYTF.

This chain uses TRBV7-9 with TRBJ2-1; 8 positions match TRBD2. Per germline, CDR1 SEHNR and CDR2 FQNEAQ (reference sequence). The CDR3 is made up of 17 amino acids. The ends lost 1 base at V and 6 bases at J; junction bases unmatched: 11. CDR3 in amino acids: CASSLGSAGGLGNEQFF. CDR3 DNA sequence: TGTGCCAGCAGCTTAGGTAGCGCGGGGGGACTTGGCAATGAGCAGTTCTTC.

This clone was counted once. The chain is built from TRBV10-2 and TRBJ2-7, with D maybe TRBD1 (6 bases). Between the trimmed V and J ends, which lost 3 bases and 9 bases, there was a span of 15 bases. This CDR3 spans 13 amino acids. CDR1 is WSHSY and CDR2 is SAAADI in the germline V gene. The CDR3 region has the DNA TGCGCCAGCAGTGATTCCAGGGGCGGCGTGCAGTACTTC. The encoded protein is CASSDSRGGVQYF.